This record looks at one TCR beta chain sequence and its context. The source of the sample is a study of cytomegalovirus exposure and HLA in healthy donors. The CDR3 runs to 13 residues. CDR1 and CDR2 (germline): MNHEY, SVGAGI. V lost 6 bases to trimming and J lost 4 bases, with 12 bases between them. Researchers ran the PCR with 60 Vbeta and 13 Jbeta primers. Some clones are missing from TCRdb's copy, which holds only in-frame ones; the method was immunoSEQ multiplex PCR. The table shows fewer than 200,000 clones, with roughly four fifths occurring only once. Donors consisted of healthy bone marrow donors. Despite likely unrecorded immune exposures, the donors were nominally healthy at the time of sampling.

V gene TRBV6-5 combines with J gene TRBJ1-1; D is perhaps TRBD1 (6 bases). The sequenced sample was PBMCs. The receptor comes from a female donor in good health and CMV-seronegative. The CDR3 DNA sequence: TGTGCCAGCAGCCCACAGGGTTTCACTGAAGCTTTCTTT. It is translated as CASSPQGFTEAFF.